These 9 T cell receptor beta chains came from one sample sequenced in a study of T-cell memory formation after mild COVID-19. TCRdb reprocessed the 5' RACE reads via MiXCR and lists one record per CDR3 protein. The data contain roughly 610,000 distinct CDR3 sequences, approximately 15% of them singletons. The sequenced material came from PBMCs or a T cell subset sorted from them (not recorded which). The receptors here all came from an adult woman who had mild COVID-19 (a few samples of this study predate the infection). Cell type and time point are not known.

This sequence joins TRBV29-1 and TRBJ2-5; 11 bases match TRBD2. The CDR3 spans 13 residues. With V trimmed by 6 bases and J by 6 bases, 6 bases remained unmatched. Germline CDR1 is SQVTM and CDR2 is ANQGSEA. The CDR3 nucleotides are TGCAGCGTCGCGGGACTAGCGGTAAAGACCCAGTACTTC. This sequence encodes CSVAGLAVKTQYF.

This sequence joins TRBV15 and TRBJ2-7; 11 bases match TRBD2. The CDR3 runs 15 residues. V shed 0 bases and J 6 bases; nucleotides not matched to a gene: 4. Germline V CDR1 and CDR2: LNHNV, YYDKDF (reference sequence). The chain's CDR3 is CATSRDKLAGAEQYF. The CDR3, as DNA: TGTGCCACCAGCAGAGATAAACTAGCGGGAGCCGAGCAGTACTTC.

This clonotype was seen a handful of times. The chain links TRBV5-1 to TRBJ1-4; D is perhaps TRBD1 (6 bases). Germline assignment: CDR1 SGHRS and CDR2 YFSETQ. The CDR3 runs 15 residues. V was shortened by 4 bases and J by 7 bases, with 17 bases between the two germline ends. CDR3 sequence: CASSPQGGGAEKLFF. CDR3 DNA sequence: TGCGCCAGCAGCCCACAGGGCGGGGGTGCTGAAAAACTGTTTTTT.

This clonotype has a handful of counts. The rearrangement links TRBV7-9 to TRBJ2-1; D unresolved. From germline, CDR1 is SEHNR and CDR2 FQNEAQ (reference sequence). This CDR3 comprises 13 residues. The V end lost 1 base, the J end lost 5 bases, and 6 bases lay between the germline ends. This CDR3 is CASSLDENNEQFF. The CDR3 nucleotides are TGTGCCAGCAGCTTAGACGAAAACAATGAGCAGTTCTTC.

This clonotype came up many times. This chain links TRBV3-1 with TRBJ2-7; D is ambiguous. The CDR3 runs 16 residues. The V gene's germline CDR1 is LGHDT and CDR2 YNNKEL (reference sequence). V lost 1 base and J 1 base, leaving 14 bases between the germline ends. The CDR3 region is CASSQGVTEVSYEQYF. The CDR3 DNA reads TGTGCCAGCAGCCAAGGAGTTACAGAAGTATCCTACGAGCAGTACTTC.

The chain recombines TRBV27 with TRBJ2-3, with D possibly TRBD1 on 5 matching bases. CDR3 length: 16 residues. CDR1 is MNHEY, CDR2 SMNVEV, per germline (reference sequence). V lost 3 bases to trimming and J lost 2 bases, with 15 bases between them. DNA of the CDR3: TGTGCCAGCAGTTTCTCAGGGCTCTCGGTCACAGATACGCAGTATTTT. Translation gives CASSFSGLSVTDTQYF.

This clonotype turned up a few times. V is TRBV20-1 and J is TRBJ1-2; D is unclear. The CDR3 has 11 residues. The V end lost 2 bases, the J end lost 7 bases, and 8 bases lay between the germline ends. Germline V CDR1 and CDR2: DFQATT, SNEGSKA (reference sequence). CDR3 sequence (DNA): TGCAGTGCTAGAAAAAGTGGTGGCTACACCTTC. Translation: CSARKSGGYTF.

This rearrangement joins TRBV4-2 to TRBJ2-7; TRBD1 might be the D (5 bases). CDR1 LGHNA and CDR2 YNFKEQ come from the germline V gene. The CDR3 runs 14 residues. V was cut by 1 base and J by 2 bases, with 9 bases left in between. DNA of the CDR3: TGTGCCAGCAGCCAAGTCGACAGAGCCTACGAGCAGTACTTC. It yields the protein CASSQVDRAYEQYF.

In its sample, this clonotype was seen a few times. This chain links TRBV20-1 with TRBJ2-7, with 9 bases aligning to TRBD2. The CDR3 spans 15 residues. Germline V gene lookup returns CDR1 DFQATT and CDR2 SNEGSKA (reference sequence). With 0 bases clipped from V and 2 bases from J, the junction kept 5 bases outside the gene matches. The CDR3 sequence is CSARDGAGGPYEQYF. The CDR3 nucleotides are TGCAGTGCTAGAGATGGAGCGGGGGGACCCTACGAGCAGTACTTC.